This T cell receptor (beta chain) was captured by sequencing in a study of T cell responses to AZD1222 COVID-19 vaccine. TCRdb's copy holds only in-frame clones and misses some; the assay was immunoSEQ multiplex PCR. This table holds over 45,000 clones, around 80% found once. Trimming cost V 4 bases and J 2 bases, with 13 bases left between them. Germline V gives CDR1 SGDLS, CDR2 YYNGEE. The CDR3 is made up of 14 amino acids. The material sequenced was peripheral blood, taken on day 0 of AZD1222 vaccination. The chain employs TRBV9 and TRBJ2-7; the D gene is possibly TRBD1 (6 bases). This receptor was taken from an adult in good health. CDR3 region: CASSFRDIPYEQYF. In DNA form, the CDR3 reads TGTGCCAGCAGCTTTCGGGACATCCCCTACGAGCAGTACTTC.